The 14 T cell receptor beta chains below all came from one sample that was sequenced in a study of cytomegalovirus exposure and HLA in healthy donors. PCR primers comprised 60 Vbeta and 13 Jbeta primers. The assay was immunoSEQ multiplex PCR, and TCRdb's table has in-frame clones only and misses some. The table lists 95,000 to 150,000 clones. Sequencing used PBMCs. These receptors all stem from a man between 18 and 29 years old in good health and CMV-seronegative.

The chain combines TRBV6-5 with TRBJ2-2, with D unclear. In germline, CDR1 is MNHEY, CDR2 SVGAGI. This CDR3 is built from 15 residues. The V gene lost 3 bases and the J gene lost 1 base, with 9 bases spanning the gap. This CDR3 reads CASSYTTGNTGELFF. CDR3 coding DNA: TGTGCCAGCAGTTATACAACGGGGAACACCGGGGAGCTGTTTTTT.

This chain links TRBV4-1 with TRBJ1-1; the D gene is possibly TRBD1 (5 bases). Germline V gives CDR1 MGHRA, CDR2 YSYEKL. With 0 bases removed from V and 2 bases from J, the gap between germline ends came to 13 bases. The CDR3 is 16 residues long. This CDR3 is CASSQDAARANTEAFF. CDR3 DNA: TGCGCCAGCAGCCAAGACGCCGCCAGGGCTAACACTGAAGCTTTCTTT.

On this clone: At one end the junction does not follow the germline gene, possibly because of a read error. CDR3 residues: CATSRDGTSGYEQHF. For the CDR3, the DNA is TGTGCCACCAGCAGAGATGGAACTAGCGGTTACGAGCAGCACTTC. The chain is built from TRBV15 and TRBJ2-5; 8 nucleotides agree with TRBD2. The V gene's germline CDR1 is LNHNV and CDR2 YYDKDF (reference sequence). The CDR3 runs 15 residues.

The chain recombines TRBV6-6 with TRBJ1-5, with D possibly being TRBD1 (5 bases). V dropped 8 bases and J dropped 3 bases, with 14 bases sitting between them. The germline V gene has CDR1 MNHNY and CDR2 SVGAGI (reference sequence). This CDR3 has 14 residues. The CDR3: CASAQTVYNQPQHF. DNA of the CDR3: TGTGCCAGCGCCCAGACAGTTTACAATCAGCCCCAGCATTTT.

As to this clone: Other DNA sequences in the sample encode the same CDR3. The chain uses TRBV5-6 and TRBJ2-7, with D perhaps matching TRBD2 (6 bases). This CDR3 is built from 15 residues. V was trimmed by 0 bases and J by 0 bases, leaving 10 bases between them. Germline loops: CDR1 SGHDT, CDR2 YYEEEE. For the CDR3, the DNA is TGTGCCAGCAGCTTGGGGCGGGGCCTCTCCTACGAGCAGTACTTC. It translates to CASSLGRGLSYEQYF.

The chain employs TRBV14 and TRBJ2-1; D may be TRBD1 (5 bases). The germline CDR1 and CDR2 sequences are SGHDN and FVKESK. CDR3 length: 14 amino acids. The V and J ends lost 3 bases and 4 bases respectively, with 10 bases between them. The CDR3: CASSQRQQYNEQFF. In nucleotides, the CDR3 is TGTGCCAGCAGCCAGAGACAGCAGTACAATGAGCAGTTCTTC.

This sequence joins TRBV7-2 and TRBJ2-7; tentatively, D is TRBD1 (5 bases). The ends were cut back, 5 bases at V and 3 bases at J, with 20 bases in the middle. CDR3 length equals 16 residues. The germline CDR1 and CDR2 sequences are SGHTA and FQGNSA. The CDR3 spells CASSLIGEPGNYEQYF. The CDR3 bases are TGTGCCAGCAGCCTAATAGGGGAACCGGGTAACTACGAGCAGTACTTC. Variable domain in full (rest from reference TRBV7-2 and TRBJ2-7): GAGVSQSPSNKVTEKGKDVELRCDPISGHTALYWYRQSLGQGLEFLIYFQGNSAPDKSGLPSDRFSAERTGGSVSTLTIQRTQQEDSAVYLCASSLIGEPGNYEQYFGPGTRLTVT.

The chain joins TRBV19 to TRBJ2-7, with 7 nucleotides matching TRBD2. The germline V gene has CDR1 LNHDA and CDR2 SQIVND (reference sequence). J gave up 0 bases and V 3 bases, and 2 bases lay outside the gene matches. The CDR3 totals 14 residues. The CDR3 coding sequence is TGTGCCAGTAGTATTAGCGGGTTCTCCTACGAGCAGTACTTC. The encoded protein is CASSISGFSYEQYF.

The chain joins TRBV5-1 to TRBJ1-6; maybe TRBD1 (6 bases). Between the trimmed V and J ends, which lost 3 bases and 2 bases, there was a span of 9 bases. The CDR3 extends over 15 amino acids. Germline CDR1 and CDR2: SGHRS and YFSETQ. CDR3 region: CASSSQGPYNSPLHF. DNA of the CDR3: TGCGCCAGCAGCTCACAGGGACCCTATAATTCACCCCTCCACTTT. The entire variable domain, with the rest obtained from reference TRBV5-1 and TRBJ1-6, is as follows: KAGVTQTPRYLIKTRGQQVTLSCSPISGHRSVSWYQQTPGQGLQFLFEYFSETQRNKGNFPGRFSGRQFSNSRSEMNVSTLELGDSALYLCASSSQGPYNSPLHFGNGTRLTVT.

The chain joins TRBV5-4 to TRBJ1-4; weak D call: TRBD1 (5 bases). The CDR3 has 14 residues. Germline V gene data show CDR1 as SGHNT and CDR2 as YYREEE (reference sequence). The V gene lost 0 bases and the J gene lost 8 bases, with 11 bases spanning the gap. The CDR3 DNA reads as TGTGCCAGCAGCTTGGATCCGGAGGGGGAAAAACTGTTTTTT. Protein product: CASSLDPEGEKLFF.

The chain uses TRBV5-8 and TRBJ2-4, with 11 bases aligning to TRBD1. CDR3 length: 20 residues. Trimming took 6 bases from V and 0 from J; bases not matched to a gene: 17. Germline V gene data show CDR1 as SGHTS and CDR2 as YDEGEE. The CDR3 here is CASILKIGTGGQLAKNIQYF. Written as DNA, the CDR3 is TGTGCCAGCATTCTGAAAATCGGGACAGGGGGTCAGTTAGCCAAAAACATTCAGTACTTC.

As concerns this clone: Germline is not matched at one junction end, which may reflect a read error. The chain joins TRBV10-3 to TRBJ1-6; D unresolved. Germline V lookup: CDR1 ENHRY, CDR2 SYGVKD. The CDR3 runs 14 residues. CDR3 in DNA: TGTGCCATCAGTGTGGCTCCGACAAGGCCAGTATTCCTCTTT. Translating gives CAISVAPTRPVFLF.

This chain joins TRBV30 and TRBJ1-2; weak D call: TRBD1 (5 bases). The V gene's germline CDR1 is GTSNPN and CDR2 SVGIG (reference sequence). The CDR3 spans 13 residues. Trimming stripped 7 bases from V and 4 bases from J, with 16 bases between. The CDR3 nucleotides are TGTGCCTACATTATGGAGGGGAGCTATGGCTACACCTTC. Protein: CAYIMEGSYGYTF.

The V call is TRBV5-1, the J call TRBJ2-1; D ambiguous. Trimming stripped 4 bases from V and 0 bases from J, with 11 bases between. Germline V gene sequence: CDR1 SGHRS, CDR2 YFSETQ. The CDR3 runs to 15 residues. The CDR3 DNA is TGCGCCAGCAGCGGCAGCCCTAGCTCCTACAATGAGCAGTTCTTC. Encoded protein: CASSGSPSSYNEQFF.